The 26 T cell receptor beta chains reported below all come from one sample, sequenced in a study of T cells in Graves' hyperthyroidism and ophthalmopathy. Amplification of TCR beta CDR3 regions was performed using RNA transcripts as template. TCR CDR3 underwent first-round RT-PCR with the HTBI primer set. In TCRdb, the multiplex PCR reads were re-called with MiXCR into one record per CDR3 protein. The sample consists of about 570,000 distinct CDR3 sequences, around 46% of them appearing once. The sequencing sample was made of peripheral blood or thyroid tissue (not recorded which). The source is an adult woman with Graves' disease, either hyperthyroidism or ophthalmopathy (not recorded which).

This clonotype occurred many times. The chain employs TRBV7-2 and TRBJ2-7; no definite D call. The CDR3 is made up of 12 amino acids. Germline values: CDR1 SGHTA, CDR2 FQGNSA. V was trimmed by 5 bases and J by 2 bases, leaving 7 bases between them. CDR3: CASSPTAYEQYF. CDR3 DNA: TGTGCCAGCAGCCCCACTGCCTACGAGCAGTACTTC.

There are many counts of this clonotype. The chain recombines TRBV5-1 with TRBJ2-2; TRBD2 matches at 7 bases. CDR3 length: 15 amino acids. V shed 0 bases and J 4 bases; nucleotides not matched to a gene: 3. Looked up from germline, CDR1 is SGHRS and CDR2 is YFSETQ. The CDR3 nucleotides read TGCGCCAGCAGCTTGGCCACGGGGGGCACCGGGGAGCTGTTTTTT. As protein: CASSLATGGTGELFF.

This clonotype has at least ten counts. The CDR3 loop reads CSDTTGSVGYTF. Here the CDR3 DNA reads TGCAGCGATACGACAGGGTCGGTTGGCTACACCTTC. The V and J genes are TRBV29-1 and TRBJ1-2; TRBD1 agrees at 7 bases. V lost 7 bases, J lost 7 bases, and 9 bases stayed unmatched. The CDR3 is 12 residues long. Germline CDR1 and CDR2: SQVTM and ANQGSEA.

This clonotype appeared many times. The rearrangement uses TRBV19 and TRBJ1-5; D gene unclear. The CDR3 contains 13 residues. Germline V lookup: CDR1 LNHDA, CDR2 SQIVND (reference sequence). CDR3 sequence: CGVGSYSNQPQHF. The DNA of the CDR3 is TGTGGAGTTGGTTCTTATAGCAATCAGCCCCAGCATTTT.

This clonotype was observed many times. J is TRBJ1-6 and V is TRBV16; the D gene is possibly TRBD1 (5 bases). The CDR3 is made up of 12 amino acids. Germline CDR1 reads KGHSY; CDR2 reads FQNENV. The V gene lost 2 bases and the J gene lost 15 bases, with 11 bases spanning the gap. The CDR3 DNA reads TGTGCCAGCAGCCAAACGACAGAAATCCTCCACTTT. Protein product: CASSQTTEILHF.

This clonotype has more than one count but fewer than ten. This sequence joins TRBV20-1 and TRBJ2-7, with D perhaps assigned TRBD1 or TRBD2 (6 bases each). Germline lookup yields CDR1 DFQATT and CDR2 SNEGSKA (reference sequence). The CDR3 runs to 13 residues. V was pared by 5 bases and J by 2 bases, with 13 bases between. CDR3 sequence (DNA): TGCAGTGCTCCGGGGGACACCACCTACGAGCAGTACTTC. This codes for CSAPGDTTYEQYF.

V usage is TRBV19 and J usage is TRBJ1-2, with D possibly TRBD1 on 6 matching bases. The CDR3 has 15 amino acids. With 6 bases removed from V and 1 base from J, the gap between germline ends came to 15 bases. The V gene's germline CDR1 is LNHDA and CDR2 SQIVND (reference sequence). In DNA, the CDR3 is TGTGCCAGTAGGGAGATTGGACAGAATAACTATGGCTACACCTTC. This codes for CASREIGQNNYGYTF.

The V and J genes are TRBV7-9 and TRBJ1-1, with 8 bases that match TRBD1. With V trimmed by 2 bases and J by 0 bases, 8 bases remained unmatched. Germline CDR1 reads SEHNR; CDR2 reads FQNEAQ (reference sequence). The CDR3 length is 17 residues. CDR3 sequence (DNA): TGTGCCAGCAGCTTAAACCCCGGACAGGGAATGAACACTGAAGCTTTCTTT. Translated, it gives CASSLNPGQGMNTEAFF.

The chain is built from TRBV7-3 and TRBJ2-7; 7 nucleotides agree with TRBD1. The CDR3 has 13 amino acids. Unmatched junction bases numbered 7, after V lost 5 bases and J lost 6 bases. The V gene's germline CDR1 is SGHTA and CDR2 FQGTGA. The CDR3 nucleotides read TGTGCCAGCAGCCGGGCCAGGGGGTTCGAGCAGTACTTC. It translates to CASSRARGFEQYF.

The chain has TRBV7-6 and TRBJ1-1; D not certain. V dropped 3 bases and J dropped 4 bases, with 9 bases sitting between them. Looked up from germline, CDR1 is SGHVS and CDR2 is FNYEAQ. This CDR3 is 13 amino acids long. The CDR3 nucleotides read TGTGCCAGCAGCTTTGGGGAGGGCACTGAAGCTTTCTTT. Protein product: CASSFGEGTEAFF. Full variable domain (outside the CDR3, taken from reference TRBV7-6 and TRBJ1-1): GAGVSQSPRYKVTKRGQDVALRCDPISGHVSLYWYRQALGQGPEFLTYFNYEAQQDKSGLPNDRFSAERPEGSISTLTIQRTEQRDSAMYRCASSFGEGTEAFFGQGTRLTVV.

The chain joins TRBV2 to TRBJ1-2; the D gene is possibly TRBD1 (6 bases). Germline V gene data show CDR1 as SNHLY and CDR2 as FYNNEI. CDR3 length: 14 amino acids. Trimming removed 10 bases from V and 3 bases from J, with 18 bases in between. CDR3 protein: CANTERTAYYGYTF. DNA of the CDR3: TGTGCCAACACTGAAAGGACAGCCTACTATGGCTACACCTTC.

This clonotype appeared many times. This chain links TRBV7-8 with TRBJ2-5, with D possibly TRBD2 on 7 matching bases. Germline assignment: CDR1 SGHVS and CDR2 FQNEAQ. The CDR3 contains 13 residues. Trimming cost V 5 bases and J 13 bases, with 20 bases left between them. The CDR3 coding sequence is TGTGCCAGCAGCCGAGCAACCCTGGGGGGGCCGTACTTC. It yields the protein CASSRATLGGPYF.

This clonotype was seen ten or more times. The genes are TRBV29-1 and TRBJ2-7; D remains unclear. Germline lookup yields CDR1 SQVTM and CDR2 ANQGSEA. This CDR3 spans 13 amino acids. Deletions cut 3 bases from V and 0 bases from J, with 9 bases between. The CDR3 loop is CSVDGRNSYEQYF. The CDR3 nucleotides are TGCAGCGTTGACGGCAGAAACTCCTACGAGCAGTACTTC.

The chain joins TRBV15 to TRBJ1-3, with D possibly being TRBD1 (5 bases). The V end was cut by 0 bases, the J end by 0 bases, with 9 bases between. This CDR3 is built from 16 residues. CDR1 and CDR2 from the germline V gene are LNHNV and YYDKDF (reference sequence). This chain's CDR3 is CATSRDGGISGNTIYF. DNA of the CDR3: TGTGCCACCAGCAGAGATGGGGGGATCTCTGGAAACACCATATATTTT. The entire variable domain, with the rest obtained from reference TRBV15 and TRBJ1-3, is as follows: DAMVIQNPRYQVTQFGKPVTLSCSQTLNHNVMYWYQQKSSQAPKLLFHYYDKDFNNEADTPDNFQSRRPNTSFCFLDIRSPGLGDTAMYLCATSRDGGISGNTIYFGEGSWLTVV.

At least ten counts were recorded for this clonotype. This chain links TRBV2 with TRBJ1-2; 8 bases match TRBD1. V lost 8 bases and J lost 2; bases outside the gene matches: 10. CDR3 length: 15 residues. CDR1 and CDR2 (germline): SNHLY, FYNNEI. This CDR3 reads CASFGQGVGNYGYTF. The CDR3 nucleotides are TGTGCCAGCTTCGGACAGGGAGTAGGAAACTATGGCTACACCTTC.

This rearrangement joins TRBV20-1 to TRBJ2-2; 14 bases line up with TRBD2. After removal of 0 bases from V and 5 bases from J, the junction contained 5 bases not matched to a gene. The germline V gene encodes CDR1 DFQATT and CDR2 SNEGSKA (reference sequence). This CDR3 region has 17 residues. The CDR3 DNA follows: TGCAGTGCTAGAGAGGGGACTAGCGGGAGAGGGACCGGGGAGCTGTTTTTT. The encoded protein is CSAREGTSGRGTGELFF.

The CDR3 nucleotides are TGTGCCATCAGTGAGTCGGGCAGGGGAGCTCCCCACGAGCAGTACTTC. Translation gives CAISESGRGAPHEQYF. The rearrangement joins TRBV10-3 to TRBJ2-7; D possibly corresponds to TRBD1 (6 bases). Germline CDR1 is ENHRY and CDR2 is SYGVKD. With 0 bases removed from V and 5 bases from J, the gap between germline ends came to 17 bases. CDR3 size: 16 residues.

The CDR3 DNA follows: TGTGCCAGCAGCTTTGGCCGGTGGGCCGAAAAACTGTTTTTT. Protein: CASSFGRWAEKLFF. The chain links TRBV7-9 to TRBJ1-4; D uncertain. Looked up from germline, CDR1 is SEHNR and CDR2 is FQNEAQ (reference sequence). The CDR3 is made up of 14 amino acids. V lost 3 bases and J 8 bases, leaving 13 bases between the germline ends.

A note on this clonotype: Being one base from a much bigger clone, this may be a read error. The rearrangement joins TRBV4-1 to TRBJ1-1, with no clear D. Germline values: CDR1 MGHRA, CDR2 YSYEKL. The CDR3 covers 11 residues. CDR3 loop: CASSQDSEALF. DNA for the CDR3: TGCGCCAGCAGCCAAGACTCCGAAGCTCTCTTT.

The chain employs TRBV5-1 and TRBJ2-7; D gene uncertain. CDR3 length: 15 residues. CDR1 is SGHRS and CDR2 is YFSETQ in the germline V gene. The ends were cut back, 4 bases at V and 4 bases at J, with 18 bases in the middle. The CDR3 protein is CASSQTDGSFYEQYF. The CDR3 DNA reads TGCGCCAGCAGCCAGACGGACGGGTCTTTTTACGAGCAGTACTTC.

The CDR3 DNA reads TGTGCCAGCAAGAAGGACGGCTACTCGCCCCAGCATTTT. This encodes CASKKDGYSPQHF. The J gene is TRBJ1-5, the V gene TRBV6-2 or TRBV6-3, with no clear D. Per the germline V gene, CDR1 is MNHEY and CDR2 is SVGEGT. This CDR3 comprises 13 residues. Trimming removed 7 bases at V and 9 bases at J, with 16 bases between.

In its sample, this clonotype was seen many times. The genes are TRBV6-1 and TRBJ2-7; D is unresolved. V gave up 8 bases and J gave up 0 bases, with 5 bases separating them. Germline CDR1 MNHNS, CDR2 SASEGT. The CDR3 sequence is 11 residues long. The DNA of the CDR3 is TGTGCCAGCCAGCACTCCTACGAGCAGTACTTC. Protein sequence: CASQHSYEQYF.

J is TRBJ2-5 and V is TRBV7-9; unclear D gene. This CDR3 has 13 residues. Germline-derived CDR1 and CDR2 are SEHNR and FQNEAQ (reference sequence). Trimming removed 3 bases from V and 5 bases from J, with 10 bases in between. CDR3 residues: CASSFSSLETQYF. In nucleotides, the CDR3 is TGTGCCAGCAGCTTCTCTTCACTGGAGACCCAGTACTTC.

Many counts were recorded for this clonotype. This chain links TRBV7-9 with TRBJ2-7, with 13 bases that match TRBD2. Germline V gene data show CDR1 as SEHNR and CDR2 as FQNEAQ (reference sequence). The CDR3 is 15 amino acids. V trimming: 5 bases; J trimming: 6 bases; junction bases outside the gene matches: 7. CDR3 nucleotides: TGTGCCAGCAGCCAGAGGACTAGCGGGAGTACCGAGCAGTACTTC. Encoded protein: CASSQRTSGSTEQYF.

The chain is built from TRBV28 and TRBJ2-2, with a weak D call TRBD1 (6 bases). The V end lost 2 bases, the J end lost 3 bases, and 19 bases lay between the germline ends. This CDR3 is built from 18 residues. Germline V gene sequence: CDR1 MDHEN, CDR2 SYDVKM. The CDR3 region has the DNA TGTGCCAGCAGTTTAACCCTCGGGGCAGGGGCAGACACCGGGGAGCTGTTTTTT. Its protein product is CASSLTLGAGADTGELFF.

This clonotype was detected ten times or more. The chain links TRBV4-1 to TRBJ1-5; 7 nucleotides line up with TRBD1. The germline V gene encodes CDR1 MGHRA and CDR2 YSYEKL. This CDR3 contains 16 residues. J lost 4 bases, V lost 3 bases, and 9 bases had no gene match. CDR3: CASSHPGGGRNQPQHF. Here the CDR3 DNA reads TGCGCCAGCAGCCACCCAGGGGGAGGACGGAATCAGCCCCAGCATTTT.